The 3 T cell receptor beta chains below all came from one sample that was sequenced in a study of T cell repertoires in cytomegalovirus infection. TCRdb recomputed calls from the reads with MiXCR, one row per CDR3 protein. In the table there are 800,000 to 950,000 distinct CDR3 sequences, approximately 32% of which are singletons. No cognate antigen is known for these TCRs. The sequenced sample was cultured CD8+ T cells from PBMCs, obtained from culture after CMV antigen stimulation. These receptor sequences come from a human donor in good health (CMV status not recorded). Some clones in this sample may be carry-over from other donors' samples.

In its sample, this clonotype was seen many times. This chain links TRBV7-9 with TRBJ2-3, with TRBD1 identical over 8 bases. The trim removed 1 base at V and 3 bases at J, leaving 18 bases unmatched. This CDR3 has 20 residues. Germline-derived CDR1 and CDR2 are SEHNR and FQNEAQ (reference sequence). This CDR3 is CASSLDLPDRGAEDTDTQYF. The CDR3 nucleotides read TGTGCCAGCAGCTTAGACCTCCCTGACAGGGGCGCGGAGGATACAGATACGCAGTATTTT.

This clonotype was counted at least ten times. The CDR3 DNA is TGTGCCAGCAGCCAATCCTTGACCGGGGCCAACGTCCTGACTTTC. Translation gives CASSQSLTGANVLTF. The V call is TRBV12-3 or TRBV12-4, the J call TRBJ2-6, with D hard to call. The CDR3 has 15 amino acids. V lost 6 bases to trimming and J lost 4 bases, with 13 bases between them.

About this clonotype: A junction end diverges from the germline sequence, so it may reflect a read error. The V and J genes are TRBV11-2 and TRBJ1-2, with a weak D call TRBD1 (6 bases). CDR3 length equals 15 residues. Germline values: CDR1 SGHAT, CDR2 FQNNGV. The CDR3 region has the DNA TGTACCAGCAGCTTAGAGGGCAGGGGCTACTATGGCTACACCTTC. Amino acid sequence: CTSSLEGRGYYGYTF.